What follows are 31 T cell receptor beta chains derived from one specimen sequenced in a study of human T cells and chemical hapten exposure (TCRdb year 2021). The time point label corresponds to: patch test 3, about 24 weeks after DPC sensitization. The intended sense of this specimen's treatment or condition label: therapeutic diphenylcyclopropenone sensitization with weekly scalp DPC. Total RNA was extracted from unfractionated whole blood that had been collected in Tempus Blood RNA tubes. The method was RACE. Sequencing used a NextSeq 500. Using fastp at Q25 and MiXCR, TCRdb reprocessed the public reads and kept productive beta chains. When rows share a CDR3 protein, they turn into one entry using the most common DNA and genes. The sample table records roughly 39,000 distinct CDR3 sequences; approximately 11% of these occur just once. 2% to 2.5% of the sample belongs to the ten largest clones.

Specimen: whole blood, collected in connection with sensitization to the hapten diphenylcyclopropenone (DPC). These receptors all come from a woman aged 40 to 50 with alopecia areata. Some clones in this sample may be carry-over from other donors' samples.

Comments on this clonotype: A much larger clone differs by one base, so this may be a read error. The CDR3 ends on some other residue instead of the conserved phenylalanine or tryptophan, so this is likely a read error. This sequence joins TRBV7-7 and TRBJ2-2; 9 bases align to TRBD2. In germline, CDR1 is SSHAT, CDR2 FNYEAQ (reference sequence). V lost 5 bases, J lost 7 bases, and 5 bases stayed unmatched. The CDR3 extends over 14 amino acids. CDR3 bases: TGTGCCAGCAGCCCCCGCGGGGGGGACGGGGAGCTGTTTTTA. This encodes CASSPRGGDGELFL.

This chain uses TRBV15 with TRBJ2-7; TRBD2 might be the D (6 bases). Germline CDR1 is LNHNV and CDR2 is YYDKDF (reference sequence). The ends were cut back, 5 bases at V and 2 bases at J, with 13 bases in the middle. CDR3 length: 14 residues. Here the CDR3 reads CATSGGLTTYEQYF. As DNA, the CDR3 is TGTGCCACCAGCGGGGGACTTACGACCTACGAGCAGTACTTC.

This clonotype was detected ten times or more. The chain joins TRBV28 to TRBJ2-5, with a possible D match to TRBD1 (5 bases). The CDR3 has 15 residues. V was pared by 5 bases and J by 5 bases, with 18 bases between. The germline V gene has CDR1 MDHEN and CDR2 SYDVKM. CDR3 in amino acids: CASSPRALLGETQYF. For the CDR3, the DNA is TGTGCCAGCAGTCCCAGGGCTCTCCTGGGGGAGACCCAGTACTTC.

The table lists this clonotype with a few counts. V usage is TRBV6-4 and J usage is TRBJ2-3; tentative D call: TRBD2 (5 bases). The V end was cut by 4 bases, the J end by 1 base, with 12 bases between. Per germline, CDR1 MRHNA and CDR2 SNTAGT. The CDR3 loop spans 15 amino acids. This chain's CDR3 is CASSALFGGTDTQYF. The CDR3 nucleotides are TGTGCCAGCAGTGCCTTGTTCGGGGGCACAGATACGCAGTATTTT.

This clonotype has a count of ten or more. The chain carries TRBV6-5 and TRBJ2-3; maybe TRBD2 (5 bases). The V end lost 6 bases, the J end lost 5 bases, and 15 bases lay between the germline ends. CDR3 length equals 14 residues. Germline values: CDR1 MNHEY, CDR2 SVGAGI. The CDR3 is CASSNRVGGDTQYF. The CDR3 DNA reads as TGTGCCAGCAGCAATAGGGTAGGAGGAGATACGCAGTATTTT.

This clonotype was counted many times. The rearrangement uses TRBV3-1 and TRBJ2-5, with D possibly TRBD1 on 5 matching bases. Looked up from germline, CDR1 is LGHDT and CDR2 is YNNKEL (reference sequence). CDR3 length: 13 amino acids. V was clipped by 3 bases and J by 3 bases, with 8 bases between them. The CDR3 protein is CASSQSDKETQYF. The CDR3 bases are TGTGCCAGCAGCCAGTCGGACAAAGAGACCCAGTACTTC.

This clonotype was detected a few times. The V call is TRBV7-6, the J call TRBJ2-7; 14 bases line up with TRBD2. Germline CDR1 SGHVS, CDR2 FNYEAQ. V dropped 5 bases and J dropped 7; count of bases not matched to a gene: 7. The CDR3 is 15 residues long. The CDR3 bases are TGTGCCAGCAGCACGGGACTAGCGGGAGTAAGTGAGCAGTACTTC. It yields the protein CASSTGLAGVSEQYF.

Many counts were recorded for this clonotype. The chain recombines TRBV10-3 with TRBJ2-3; D call uncertain. The CDR3 length is 14 residues. Germline V gives CDR1 ENHRY, CDR2 SYGVKD. V was pared by 7 bases and J by 1 base, with 12 bases between. CDR3 loop: CAITSPPGTDTQYF. The CDR3 nucleotides are TGTGCCATCACAAGCCCTCCTGGCACAGATACGCAGTATTTT.

This clonotype was seen ten or more times. The V call is TRBV7-9, the J call TRBJ2-1; 11 positions agree with TRBD2. Germline values: CDR1 SEHNR, CDR2 FQNEAQ (reference sequence). Trimming at V came to 5 bases and at J to 4 bases, leaving 7 bases not matched to a gene. The CDR3 consists of 16 residues. The CDR3 DNA sequence: TGTGCCAGCAGCCTGGGACTAGCGGTTGATTACAATGAGCAGTTCTTC. This codes for CASSLGLAVDYNEQFF.

This clonotype has at least ten counts. V is TRBV29-1 and J is TRBJ1-1; D unclear. The length of the CDR3 is 13 residues. Germline V gives CDR1 SQVTM, CDR2 ANQGSEA. Trimming removed 2 bases at V and 1 base at J, with 8 bases between. CDR3 DNA: TGCAGCGTTGAAAACCTCCGGAACACTGAAGCTTTCTTT. Protein sequence: CSVENLRNTEAFF.

This clonotype was observed many times. J is TRBJ1-1 and V is TRBV18; maybe TRBD1 (5 bases). This CDR3 is built from 14 residues. Germline V lookup: CDR1 KGHSH, CDR2 LQKENI. V was shortened by 1 base and J by 2 bases, with 8 bases between the two germline ends. The CDR3 DNA reads as TGTGCCAGCTCACCACGACAGACCAACACTGAAGCTTTCTTT. It specifies CASSPRQTNTEAFF.

This clonotype turned up a few times. CDR3 residues: CASSPGTSGDRTDTQYF. Written as DNA, the CDR3 is TGTGCCAGCAGTCCCGGGACTAGCGGGGACCGCACAGATACGCAGTATTTT. V is TRBV12-3 or TRBV12-4 and J is TRBJ2-3, with 13 bases identical to TRBD2. This CDR3 is built from 17 residues. The V segment lost 5 bases and the J segment 1 base; nucleotides outside the gene matches: 6.

At least ten counts were recorded for this clonotype. This chain connects TRBV7-6 to TRBJ2-3; D unresolved. The ends were cut back, 4 bases at V and 3 bases at J, with 14 bases in the middle. The germline V gene encodes CDR1 SGHVS and CDR2 FNYEAQ. There are 15 residues in the CDR3. CDR3 DNA: TGTGCCAGCAGCTCCCGACCGCCTCCGACAGATACGCAGTATTTT. It yields the protein CASSSRPPPTDTQYF.

This clonotype showed up many times. The CDR3 loop reads CASSQNHRSRGYF. The DNA for the CDR3 is TGTGCCAGCAGCCAAAACCACCGGTCCAGGGGGTATTTT. V and J are TRBV14 and TRBJ2-3, with a possible D match to TRBD1 (6 bases). The CDR3 consists of 13 residues. V lost 2 bases and J 14 bases, leaving 17 bases between the germline ends. CDR1 is SGHDN and CDR2 is FVKESK in the germline V gene.

The chain has TRBV28 and TRBJ2-1; no definite D call. Trimming cost V 4 bases and J 6 bases, with 16 bases left between them. CDR1 is MDHEN, CDR2 SYDVKM, per germline. This CDR3 region has 15 residues. CDR3 residues: CASSSPGGLRNEQFF. CDR3 in DNA: TGTGCCAGCAGTTCTCCCGGCGGTCTACGCAATGAGCAGTTCTTC.

The rearrangement links TRBV29-1 to TRBJ2-3; TRBD1 might be the D (5 bases). V lost 7 bases, J lost 2 bases, and 7 bases lay in between. CDR1 is SQVTM, CDR2 ANQGSEA, per germline. This CDR3 is 11 amino acids long. The CDR3 sequence: CSGTFTDTQYF. The DNA for the CDR3 is TGCAGCGGGACATTCACAGATACGCAGTATTTT.

The rearrangement uses TRBV28 and TRBJ1-4; D unresolved. The germline V and J ends were trimmed by 6 bases and 7 bases, with 12 bases remaining between them. Germline CDR1 is MDHEN and CDR2 is SYDVKM. The CDR3 contains 13 residues. The CDR3 sequence is CASRPTSREKLFF. In DNA form, the CDR3 reads TGTGCCAGCAGGCCCACGAGCCGTGAAAAACTGTTTTTT.

The sample holds a few counts of this clonotype. This rearrangement joins TRBV6-2 or TRBV6-3 to TRBJ1-1; no reliable D call. Trimming left V 7 bases short and J 5 bases short, with 11 bases between. Germline CDR1 is MNHEY and CDR2 is SVGEGT. This CDR3 is 12 amino acids long. CDR3 amino acids: CASKSTGTEAFF. The CDR3 DNA follows: TGTGCCAGCAAGTCCACGGGGACTGAAGCTTTCTTT.

CDR3 nucleotide sequence: TGTGCCAGCTCACCAGGCCTAGCGGACTACGAGCAGTACTTC. Its translation: CASSPGLADYEQYF. V is TRBV18 and J is TRBJ2-7; 7 bases are a match to TRBD2. The CDR3 consists of 14 residues. The germline V gene has CDR1 KGHSH and CDR2 LQKENI. V dropped 2 bases and J dropped 3; count of bases not matched to a gene: 4.

This clonotype occurred many times. This rearrangement joins TRBV7-2 to TRBJ2-3; D is ambiguous. Per germline, CDR1 SGHTA and CDR2 FQGNSA. Trimming left V 4 bases short and J 0 bases short, with 20 bases between. The CDR3 length is 18 residues. CDR3 in DNA: TGTGCCAGCAGCTCTAGGGCCTGGCTGTTAACTAGCACAGATACGCAGTATTTT. This gives the protein CASSSRAWLLTSTDTQYF.

The J gene is TRBJ2-7, the V gene TRBV11-2; 9 bases line up with TRBD2. Trimming removed 1 base from V and 4 bases from J; junction bases left unmatched: 5. This CDR3 has 15 residues. Germline-derived CDR1 and CDR2 are SGHAT and FQNNGV. CDR3 nucleotide sequence: TGTGCCAGCAGCTTAGTGGCGGGGGGGCAGTACGAGCAGTACTTC. Residues: CASSLVAGGQYEQYF.

This clonotype was observed many times. The chain couples TRBV28 to TRBJ1-1, with D perhaps matching TRBD1 (6 bases). Trimming took off 8 bases at V and 7 bases at J, with 11 bases between the two ends. CDR1 is MDHEN and CDR2 is SYDVKM in the germline V gene. This CDR3 has 11 amino acids. The CDR3 nucleotides read TGTGCCAGCGGACAGAATTTTGAAGCTTTCTTT. It encodes CASGQNFEAFF. The entire variable domain, with the rest obtained from reference TRBV28 and TRBJ1-1, is as follows: DVKVTQSSRYLVKRTGEKVFLECVQDMDHENMFWYRQDPGLGLRLIYFSYDVKMKEKGDIPEGYSVSREKKERFSLILESASTNQTSMYLCASGQNFEAFFGQGTRLTVV.

The V gene is TRBV27, the J gene TRBJ1-1, with a possible D match to TRBD1 (5 bases). The V and J ends lost 5 bases and 10 bases respectively, with 17 bases between them. Germline CDR1 and CDR2: MNHEY and SMNVEV (reference sequence). This CDR3 contains 13 residues. This CDR3 is CASSQKELGVAFF. CDR3 DNA: TGTGCCAGCAGTCAAAAGGAATTAGGGGTAGCTTTCTTT.

This clonotype has at least ten counts. J is TRBJ1-5 and V is TRBV29-1; TRBD1 aligns across 8 bases. Losses at the gene ends were 6 bases for V and 5 bases for J; bases not matched to a gene: 9. The CDR3 is 14 amino acids. Germline CDR1 and CDR2: SQVTM and ANQGSEA. CDR3 DNA: TGCAGCGTCGCGACAGGGGAATTAGATCAGCCCCAGCATTTT. The encoded protein is CSVATGELDQPQHF.

Only a few counts were recorded for this clonotype. The chain carries TRBV11-3 and TRBJ2-3, with no clear D. The germline gives CDR1 SGHNT, CDR2 YENEEA. Trimming shortened V by 5 bases and J by 6 bases, and 9 bases separated the two germline ends. This CDR3 contains 12 residues. The CDR3 DNA is TGTGCCAGCAGCCCCTCTTCTGATACGCAGTATTTT. Protein sequence: CASSPSSDTQYF.

This clonotype has a handful of counts. CDR3 bases: TGCGCCAGCAGCCTTCAGGACCAGGCTAGCGGGAATGTTGAGCAGTTCTTC. Translated: CASSLQDQASGNVEQFF. The rearrangement links TRBV4-1 to TRBJ2-1, with 9 bases that match TRBD2. CDR1 is MGHRA and CDR2 is YSYEKL in the germline V gene. Trimming cost V 4 bases and J 9 bases; bases outside gene matches: 16. CDR3 size: 17 residues.

This clonotype came up many times. The V and J genes are TRBV11-2 and TRBJ2-4; 7 bases map to TRBD1. This CDR3 has 15 residues. Trimming removed 4 bases from V and 8 bases from J; junction bases left unmatched: 11. Germline lookup yields CDR1 SGHAT and CDR2 FQNNGV. The CDR3 protein is CASSSAPEGADIQYF. The CDR3 DNA sequence: TGTGCCAGCAGCTCGGCCCCAGAGGGGGCGGACATTCAGTACTTC.

This clonotype occurred many times. This sequence joins TRBV2 and TRBJ1-2, with TRBD1 matching 7 bases. Germline V CDR1 and CDR2: SNHLY, FYNNEI. The CDR3 length is 13 residues. V was pared by 6 bases and J by 7 bases, with 8 bases of the junction left unmatched. The CDR3 DNA reads as TGTGCCAGCAGCGCCGACAGGGCGTTTGGCTACACCTTC. It is translated as CASSADRAFGYTF.

This clonotype was seen more than once but under ten times. The chain combines TRBV7-2 with TRBJ2-3, with 10 bases aligning to TRBD1. The CDR3 sequence is 15 residues long. The V gene end was trimmed by 8 bases and the J gene end by 3 bases; junction bases not matched to a gene: 8. Germline loops: CDR1 SGHTA, CDR2 FQGNSA. CDR3 region: CASGSSGQGTDTQYF. Here the CDR3 DNA reads TGTGCCAGCGGGTCATCGGGACAGGGGACAGATACGCAGTATTTT.

The V gene is TRBV7-9, the J gene TRBJ2-3; D call uncertain. CDR3 size: 15 residues. CDR1 and CDR2 from the germline V gene are SEHNR and FQNEAQ (reference sequence). V was shortened by 3 bases and J by 0 bases, with 10 bases between the two germline ends. The chain's CDR3 is CASSLIFGSTDTQYF. Written as DNA, the CDR3 is TGTGCCAGCAGCTTGATCTTTGGGAGCACAGATACGCAGTATTTT.

The rearrangement joins TRBV29-1 to TRBJ2-7; no reliable D call. V shed 0 bases and J shed 6 bases, with 6 bases lying between them. CDR3 length: 11 amino acids. Germline V gene data show CDR1 as SQVTM and CDR2 as ANQGSEA. The CDR3 loop reads CSVEEPGEQYF. The CDR3, as DNA: TGCAGCGTTGAAGAGCCGGGCGAGCAGTACTTC.